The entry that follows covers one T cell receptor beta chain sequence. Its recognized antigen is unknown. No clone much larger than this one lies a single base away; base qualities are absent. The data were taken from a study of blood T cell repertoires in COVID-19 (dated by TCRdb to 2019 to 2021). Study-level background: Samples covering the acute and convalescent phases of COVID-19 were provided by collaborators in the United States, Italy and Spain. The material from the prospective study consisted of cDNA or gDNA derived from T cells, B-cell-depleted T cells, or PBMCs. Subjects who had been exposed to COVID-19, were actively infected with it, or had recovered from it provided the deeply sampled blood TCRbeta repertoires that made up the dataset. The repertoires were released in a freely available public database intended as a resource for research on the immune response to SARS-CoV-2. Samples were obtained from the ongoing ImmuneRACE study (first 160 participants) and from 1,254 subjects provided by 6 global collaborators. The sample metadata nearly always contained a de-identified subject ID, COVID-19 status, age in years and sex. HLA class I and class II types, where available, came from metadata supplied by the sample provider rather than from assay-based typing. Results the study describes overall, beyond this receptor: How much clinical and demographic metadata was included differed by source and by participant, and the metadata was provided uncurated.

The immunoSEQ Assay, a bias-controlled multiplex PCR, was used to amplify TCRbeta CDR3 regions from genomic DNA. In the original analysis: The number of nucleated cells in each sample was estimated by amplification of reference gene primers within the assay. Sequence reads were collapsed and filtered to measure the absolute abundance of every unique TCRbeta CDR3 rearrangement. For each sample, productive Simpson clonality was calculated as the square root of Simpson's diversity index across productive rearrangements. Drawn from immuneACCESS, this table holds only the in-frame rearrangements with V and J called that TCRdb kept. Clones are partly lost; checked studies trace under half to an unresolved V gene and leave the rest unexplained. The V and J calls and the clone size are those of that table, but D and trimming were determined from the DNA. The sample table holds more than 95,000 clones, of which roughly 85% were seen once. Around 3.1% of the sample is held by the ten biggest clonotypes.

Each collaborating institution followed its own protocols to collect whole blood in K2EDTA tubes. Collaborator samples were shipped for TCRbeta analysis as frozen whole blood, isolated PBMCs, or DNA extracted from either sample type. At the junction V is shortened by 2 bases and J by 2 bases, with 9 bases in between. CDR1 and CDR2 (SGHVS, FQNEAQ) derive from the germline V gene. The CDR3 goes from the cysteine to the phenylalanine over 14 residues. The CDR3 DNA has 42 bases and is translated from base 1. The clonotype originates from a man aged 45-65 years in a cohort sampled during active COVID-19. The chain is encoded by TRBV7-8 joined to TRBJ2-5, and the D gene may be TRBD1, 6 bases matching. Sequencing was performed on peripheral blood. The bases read TGTGCCAGCAGCTTAAACAGGGTACAAGAGACCCAGTACTTC. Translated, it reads CASSLNRVQETQYF.